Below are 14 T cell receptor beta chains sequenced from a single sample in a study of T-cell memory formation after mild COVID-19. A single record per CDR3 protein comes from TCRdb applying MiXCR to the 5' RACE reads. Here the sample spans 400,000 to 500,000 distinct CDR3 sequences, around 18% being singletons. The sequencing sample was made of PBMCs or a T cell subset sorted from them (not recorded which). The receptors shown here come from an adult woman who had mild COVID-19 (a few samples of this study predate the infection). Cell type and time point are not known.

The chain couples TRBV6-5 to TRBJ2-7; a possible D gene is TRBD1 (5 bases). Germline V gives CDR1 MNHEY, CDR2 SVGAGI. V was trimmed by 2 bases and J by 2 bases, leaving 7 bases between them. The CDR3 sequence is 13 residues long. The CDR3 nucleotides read TGTGCCAGCAGTTACGCAGGGACCTACGAGCAGTACTTC. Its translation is CASSYAGTYEQYF.

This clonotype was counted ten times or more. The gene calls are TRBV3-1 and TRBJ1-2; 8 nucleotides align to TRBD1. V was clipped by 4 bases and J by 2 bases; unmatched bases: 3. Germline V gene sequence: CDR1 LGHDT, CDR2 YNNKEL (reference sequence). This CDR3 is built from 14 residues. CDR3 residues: CASSPGQGNYGYTF. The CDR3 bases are TGTGCCAGCAGCCCTGGACAGGGAAACTATGGCTACACCTTC.

CDR3 loop: CASSRLGYNEQFF. The CDR3, as DNA: TGTGCCAGCAGCCGACTGGGGTACAATGAGCAGTTCTTC. V gene TRBV3-1 combines with J gene TRBJ2-1; no clear D. The CDR3 has 13 amino acids. Trimming stripped 4 bases from V and 4 bases from J, with 8 bases between. Germline V gene sequence: CDR1 LGHDT, CDR2 YNNKEL (reference sequence).

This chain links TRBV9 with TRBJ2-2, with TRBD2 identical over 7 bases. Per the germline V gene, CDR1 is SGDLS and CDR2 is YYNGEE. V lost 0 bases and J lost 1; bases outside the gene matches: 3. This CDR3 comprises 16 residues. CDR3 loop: CASSVEASGNTGELFF. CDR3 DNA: TGTGCCAGCAGCGTAGAAGCTAGCGGGAACACCGGGGAGCTGTTTTTT.

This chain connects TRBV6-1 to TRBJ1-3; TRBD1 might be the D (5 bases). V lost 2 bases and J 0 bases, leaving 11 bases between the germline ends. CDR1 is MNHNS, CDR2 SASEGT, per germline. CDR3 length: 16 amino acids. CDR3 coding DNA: TGTGCCAGCAGTGAAATGGGCAGGGTCTCTGGAAACACCATATATTTT. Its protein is CASSEMGRVSGNTIYF.

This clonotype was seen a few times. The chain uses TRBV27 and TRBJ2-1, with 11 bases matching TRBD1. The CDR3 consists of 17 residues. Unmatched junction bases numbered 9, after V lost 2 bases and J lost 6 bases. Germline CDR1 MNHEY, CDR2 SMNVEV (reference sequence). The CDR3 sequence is CASSLRTGGFLSNEQFF. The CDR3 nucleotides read TGTGCCAGCAGTTTACGGACAGGGGGCTTCCTGTCCAATGAGCAGTTCTTC.

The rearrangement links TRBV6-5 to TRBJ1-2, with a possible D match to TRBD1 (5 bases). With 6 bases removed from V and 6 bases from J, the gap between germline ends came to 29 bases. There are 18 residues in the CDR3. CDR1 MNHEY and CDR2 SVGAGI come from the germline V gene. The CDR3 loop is CASSFLPLRGLRENGYTF. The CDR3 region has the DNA TGTGCCAGCAGCTTTCTCCCCCTCCGGGGGTTGAGGGAGAATGGCTACACCTTC.

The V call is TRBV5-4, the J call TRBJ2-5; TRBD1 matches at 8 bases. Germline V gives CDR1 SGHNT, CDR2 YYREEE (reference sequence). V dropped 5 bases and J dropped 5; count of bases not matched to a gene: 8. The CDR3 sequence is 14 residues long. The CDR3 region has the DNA TGTGCCAGCAGATCGCAGGGGGCGAAGGAGACCCAGTACTTC. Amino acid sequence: CASRSQGAKETQYF.

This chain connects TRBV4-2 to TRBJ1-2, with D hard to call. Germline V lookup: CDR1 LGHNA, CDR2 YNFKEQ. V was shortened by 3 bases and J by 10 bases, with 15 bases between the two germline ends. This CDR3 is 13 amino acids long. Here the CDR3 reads CASSQGLNADYTF. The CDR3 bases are TGTGCCAGCAGCCAGGGCCTCAACGCGGACTACACCTTC.

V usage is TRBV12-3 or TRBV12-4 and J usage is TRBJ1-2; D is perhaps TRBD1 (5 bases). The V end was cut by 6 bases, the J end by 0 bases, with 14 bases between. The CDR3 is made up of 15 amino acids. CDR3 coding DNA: TGTGCCAGCAGAATAGGGACCGTCGCTAACTATGGCTACACCTTC. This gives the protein CASRIGTVANYGYTF.

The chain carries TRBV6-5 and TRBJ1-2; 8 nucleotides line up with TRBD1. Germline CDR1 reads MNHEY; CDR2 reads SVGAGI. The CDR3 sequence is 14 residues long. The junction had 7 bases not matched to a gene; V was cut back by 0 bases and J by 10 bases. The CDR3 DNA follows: TGTGCCAGCAGTTACTCGGACAGGGCCGGCGTCTACACCTTC. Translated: CASSYSDRAGVYTF.

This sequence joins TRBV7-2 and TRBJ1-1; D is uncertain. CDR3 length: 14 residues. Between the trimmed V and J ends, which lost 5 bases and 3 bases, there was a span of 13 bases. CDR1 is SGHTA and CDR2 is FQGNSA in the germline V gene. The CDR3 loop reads CASSVRPAYTEAFF. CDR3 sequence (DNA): TGTGCCAGCAGCGTTAGACCAGCTTACACTGAAGCTTTCTTT.

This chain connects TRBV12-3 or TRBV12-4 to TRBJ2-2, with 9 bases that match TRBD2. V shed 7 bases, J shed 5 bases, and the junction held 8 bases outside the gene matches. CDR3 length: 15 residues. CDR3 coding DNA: TGTGCCAGCATCGCTAGCGGGATGGGGACCGGGGAGCTGTTTTTT. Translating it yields CASIASGMGTGELFF.

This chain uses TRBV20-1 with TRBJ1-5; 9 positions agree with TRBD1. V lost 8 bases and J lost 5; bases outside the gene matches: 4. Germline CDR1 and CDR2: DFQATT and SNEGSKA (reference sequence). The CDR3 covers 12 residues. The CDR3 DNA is TGCAGTCCGGGACAGGGAGATCAGCCCCAGCATTTT. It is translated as CSPGQGDQPQHF.